Listed below are T cell receptor beta chains from one sample, sequenced in a study of blood T cell repertoires in COVID-19. Using immunoSEQ multiplex PCR, the repertoire was profiled, and TCRdb retains in-frame clones only, with some absent. This repertoire shows around 190,000 clones, around 83% found once; its top ten account for around 14%. Source material: peripheral blood. Every receptor here comes from a human donor in a cohort sampled during active COVID-19. Both conserved end residues are part of each CDR3. The D gene is left open where the match is weak. Clone size is shown for a subset of rows, as once, few, many or a class of expanded clone.

size,D,V,J,CDR3,DNA
-,-,TRBV30,TRBJ2-3,CAWSVIGGAGDTQYF,TGTGCCTGGAGTGTAATTGGAGGGGCGGGTGATACGCAGTATTTT
-,TRBD1,TRBV7-9,TRBJ2-7,CASSPPGTGGNEQYF,TGTGCCAGCAGCCCTCCCGGGACAGGGGGCAACGAGCAGTACTTC
-,-,TRBV7-9,TRBJ1-1,CASSLSRQTNTEAFF,TGTGCCAGCAGCTTAAGTAGACAGACGAACACTGAAGCTTTCTTT
once,TRBD2,TRBV6-4,TRBJ2-1,CASSGSGSSYNEQFF,TGTGCCAGCAGTGGTAGCGGGAGCTCCTACAATGAGCAGTTCTTC
-,-,TRBV7-9,TRBJ1-1,CASSLASGGGAEAFF,TGTGCCAGCAGCTTAGCGTCAGGTGGGGGGGCTGAAGCTTTCTTT
-,TRBD1,TRBV30,TRBJ1-2,CAHNDRERLWGYTF,TGTGCCCACAATGACAGGGAACGCCTCTGGGGCTACACCTTC
-,TRBD2,TRBV5-5,TRBJ2-1,CASSFSGSYYNEQFF,TGTGCCAGCAGCTTCAGCGGGAGCTATTACAATGAGCAGTTCTTC
-,-,TRBV4-1,TRBJ2-7,CASSQDGRGYEQYF,TGCGCCAGCAGCCAAGATGGGAGAGGGTACGAGCAGTACTTC
-,-,TRBV4-1,TRBJ2-3,CASSQEVRESTDTQYF,TGCGCCAGCAGCCAAGAGGTCCGGGAGAGCACAGATACGCAGTATTTT
-,TRBD1,TRBV15,TRBJ2-3,CATSRQRTGITDTQYF,TGTGCCACCAGCAGACAGAGGACAGGAATTACAGATACGCAGTATTTT
-,TRBD2,TRBV6-5,TRBJ2-7,CASSYSAGGGSYEQYF,TGTGCCAGCAGTTACTCGGCGGGAGGGGGGTCCTACGAGCAGTACTTC
-,-,TRBV7-9,TRBJ2-7,CASSPRIAAYEQYF,TGTGCCAGCAGCCCTAGAATTGCGGCGTACGAGCAGTACTTC
-,-,TRBV25-1,TRBJ1-1,CASSQLQGNTEAFF,TGTGCCAGCAGTCAATTACAGGGCAACACTGAAGCTTTCTTT
-,TRBD1,TRBV5-1,TRBJ2-1,CASSWGLRGPTNEQFF,TGCGCCAGCAGCTGGGGACTCAGGGGGCCAACGAATGAGCAGTTCTTC
-,-,TRBV11-2,TRBJ1-2,CASSLVTAREGYGYTF,TGTGCCAGCAGCTTAGTGACGGCCAGGGAAGGCTATGGCTACACCTTC
once,-,TRBV3-1/TRBV3-2,TRBJ2-1,CASSQEFPRRQEGDNEQFF,TGTGCCAGCAGCCAAGAATTTCCCCGACGACAGGAAGGGGACAATGAGCAGTTCTTC
-,-,TRBV3-1/TRBV3-2,TRBJ1-1,CASSQYYTGENTEAFF,TGTGCCAGCAGCCAATACTATACAGGTGAGAACACTGAAGCTTTCTTT
-,-,TRBV14,TRBJ2-7,CASSRTRVGLVQQYF,TGTGCCAGCAGCCGGACACGTGTTGGTTTGGTACAGCAGTACTTC
-,-,TRBV19,TRBJ2-2,CASSIRAGQLNTGELFF,TGTGCCAGTAGTATCAGGGCTGGACAGCTGAACACCGGGGAGCTGTTTTTT
-,TRBD1,TRBV7-8,TRBJ2-5,CASSFTEDRKETQYF,TGTGCCAGCAGCTTTACAGAGGACAGGAAAGAGACCCAGTACTTC
-,-,TRBV19,TRBJ2-2,CASRPGLSNTGELFF,TGTGCCAGTAGACCGGGACTTTCGAACACCGGGGAGCTGTTTTTT
once,-,TRBV5-5,TRBJ1-4,CASSLLTASEKLFF,TGTGCCAGCAGCTTGCTCACGGCTAGTGAAAAACTGTTTTTT
-,TRBD1,TRBV6-5,TRBJ1-1,CASSHRGANTEAFF,TGTGCCAGCAGTCACAGGGGAGCGAACACTGAAGCTTTCTTT
-,TRBD2,TRBV6-5,TRBJ2-1,CASSYTSGRAGEQFF,TGTGCCAGCAGTTATACTAGCGGGAGGGCCGGTGAGCAGTTCTTC
once,TRBD1,TRBV4-2,TRBJ1-2,CASSLGGQDYGYTF,TGTGCCAGCAGCCTAGGGGGACAGGACTATGGCTACACCTTC
-,TRBD1,TRBV27,TRBJ2-7,CASSPSYRGQQYF,TGTGCCAGCAGTCCGTCCTACAGGGGGCAGCAGTACTTC
-,-,TRBV3-1/TRBV3-2,TRBJ2-7,CASSQVSDKRRSYEQYF,TGTGCCAGCAGCCAAGTTTCGGACAAACGTCGTTCCTACGAGCAGTACTTC
-,TRBD2,TRBV6-6,TRBJ2-2,CASRETSGPNTGELFF,TGTGCCAGCAGGGAGACTAGCGGGCCGAACACCGGGGAGCTGTTTTTT
-,TRBD2,TRBV3-1/TRBV3-2,TRBJ2-1,CASSQRLAGDEQFF,TGTGCCAGCAGCCAAAGACTAGCGGGAGATGAGCAGTTCTTC
-,TRBD2,TRBV6-6,TRBJ2-7,CASSNGGSPYEQYF,TGTGCCAGCAGTAACGGCGGGAGCCCCTACGAGCAGTACTTC
-,TRBD1,TRBV19,TRBJ1-5,CASSMIRQGGQPQHF,TGTGCCAGTAGTATGATACGACAGGGTGGCCAGCCCCAGCATTTT
-,TRBD2,TRBV5-1,TRBJ2-4,CASSFGGLAGGGRNIQYF,TGCGCCAGCAGCTTTGGGGGGCTAGCGGGAGGAGGTAGAAACATTCAGTACTTC
-,-,TRBV6-1,TRBJ2-2,CASSDGGTGELFF,TGTGCCAGCAGTGACGGGGGCACCGGGGAGCTGTTTTTT
-,TRBD1,TRBV23-1,TRBJ2-7,CASSQSGQGDYEQYF,TGCGCCAGCAGTCAATCGGGACAGGGGGACTACGAGCAGTACTTC
once,-,TRBV5-1,TRBJ2-1,CASSFSGRDNEQFF,TGCGCCAGCAGCTTCAGCGGGCGCGACAATGAGCAGTTCTTC
-,-,TRBV28,TRBJ2-7,CASTALGVLRYEQYF,TGTGCCAGCACCGCGCTGGGAGTGCTCCGCTACGAGCAGTACTTC
-,TRBD1,TRBV5-4,TRBJ1-2,CASSLGGGQGGGYTF,TGTGCCAGCAGCTTGGGGGGGGGACAGGGCGGTGGCTACACCTTC
-,TRBD1,TRBV9,TRBJ1-2,CASSLVGGQGDISYTF,TGTGCCAGCAGCCTCGTCGGAGGACAGGGGGATATAAGCTACACCTTC
-,-,TRBV7-9,TRBJ2-7,CASKPEGNYEQYF,TGTGCCAGCAAACCGGAGGGAAACTACGAGCAGTACTTC
-,TRBD1,TRBV28,TRBJ1-2,CASGPGQQHNYGYTF,TGTGCCAGCGGTCCGGGACAGCAACATAACTATGGCTACACCTTC
few,-,TRBV6-5,TRBJ2-4,CASSYSLGGAKNIQYF,TGTGCCAGCAGTTACTCCCTAGGAGGAGCCAAAAACATTCAGTACTTC